The clone carrying this TCR beta chain came up many times. Germline CDR1 is SGHTA and CDR2 is FQGTGA. The CDR3 has 16 amino acids. The germline V and J ends were trimmed by 5 bases and 6 bases, with 20 bases remaining between them. Using RNA transcripts as the source, TCR beta CDR3 regions were amplified. A set of HTBI primers served as the primers for a first-round RT-PCR of the TCR CDR3. TCRdb passed the multiplex PCR reads through MiXCR, listing each CDR3 protein once. The sample holds about 320,000 distinct CDR3 sequences, around 17% seen once. Each 10 ml fresh peripheral blood draw supplied the PBMCs. The sample comes from a study of T cells in Graves' hyperthyroidism and ophthalmopathy.

This rearrangement joins TRBV7-3 to TRBJ2-1, with D possibly being TRBD1 or TRBD2 (5 bases each). The sequence was obtained from a young man with Graves' hyperthyroidism. The specimen sequenced was blood. The CDR3 region is CASSPPGTRGRNEQFF. In DNA form, the CDR3 reads TGTGCCAGCAGCCCTCCGGGGACCCGGGGTCGCAATGAGCAGTTCTTC.